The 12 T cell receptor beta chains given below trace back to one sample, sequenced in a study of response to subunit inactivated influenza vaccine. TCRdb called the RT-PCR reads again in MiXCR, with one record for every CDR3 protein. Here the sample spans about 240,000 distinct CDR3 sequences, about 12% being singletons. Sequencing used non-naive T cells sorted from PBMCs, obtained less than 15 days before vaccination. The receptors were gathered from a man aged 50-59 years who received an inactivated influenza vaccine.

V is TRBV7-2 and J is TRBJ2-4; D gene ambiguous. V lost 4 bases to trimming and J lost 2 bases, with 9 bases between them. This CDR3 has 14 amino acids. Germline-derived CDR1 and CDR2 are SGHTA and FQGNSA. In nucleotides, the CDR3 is TGTGCCAGCAGCTCCGACGGCTCCAAAAACATTCAGTACTTC. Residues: CASSSDGSKNIQYF.

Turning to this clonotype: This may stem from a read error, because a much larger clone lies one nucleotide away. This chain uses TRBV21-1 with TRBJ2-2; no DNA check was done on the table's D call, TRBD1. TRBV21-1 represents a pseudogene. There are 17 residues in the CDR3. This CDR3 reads CASSDQRRGVRTRELFF. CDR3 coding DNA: TGTGCCAGCAGCGACCAGAGAAGAGGGGTTCGCACCAGGGAGCTGTTTTTT.

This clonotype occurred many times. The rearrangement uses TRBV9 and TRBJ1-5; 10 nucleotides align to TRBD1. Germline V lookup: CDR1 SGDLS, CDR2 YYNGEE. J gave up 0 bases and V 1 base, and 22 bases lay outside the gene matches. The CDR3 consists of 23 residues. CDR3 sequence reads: CASSVTYPLWTGGGLYSNQPQHF. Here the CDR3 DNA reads TGTGCCAGCAGCGTAACGTACCCCCTTTGGACAGGGGGGGGTCTGTATAGCAATCAGCCCCAGCATTTT.

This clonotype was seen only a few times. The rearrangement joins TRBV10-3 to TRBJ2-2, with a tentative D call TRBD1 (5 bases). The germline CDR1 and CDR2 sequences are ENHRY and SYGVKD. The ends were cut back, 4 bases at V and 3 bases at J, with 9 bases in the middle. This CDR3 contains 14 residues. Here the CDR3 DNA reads TGTGCCATCAGTGGCAGGGTGGACACCGGGGAGCTGTTTTTT. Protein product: CAISGRVDTGELFF.

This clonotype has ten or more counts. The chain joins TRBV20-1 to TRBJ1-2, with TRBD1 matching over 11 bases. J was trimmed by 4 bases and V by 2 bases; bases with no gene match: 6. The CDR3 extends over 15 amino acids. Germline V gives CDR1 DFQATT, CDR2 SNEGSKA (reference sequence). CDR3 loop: CSARPGQGAAYGYTF. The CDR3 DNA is TGCAGTGCTAGACCTGGACAGGGGGCTGCCTATGGCTACACCTTC.

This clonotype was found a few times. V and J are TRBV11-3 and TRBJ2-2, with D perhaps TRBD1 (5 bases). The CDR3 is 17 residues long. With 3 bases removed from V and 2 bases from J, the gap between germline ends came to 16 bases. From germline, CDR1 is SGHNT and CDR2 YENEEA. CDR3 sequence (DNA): TGTGCCAGCAGCTTGCCCCCCAGGGCCATTAACACCGGGGAGCTGTTTTTT. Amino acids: CASSLPPRAINTGELFF.

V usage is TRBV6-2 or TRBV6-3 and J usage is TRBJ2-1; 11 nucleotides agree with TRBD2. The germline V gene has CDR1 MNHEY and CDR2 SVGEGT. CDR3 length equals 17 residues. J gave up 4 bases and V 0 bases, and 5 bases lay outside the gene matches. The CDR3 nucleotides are TGTGCCAGCAGTTACTCGCAGACTAGCGGGATTTACAATGAGCAGTTCTTC. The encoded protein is CASSYSQTSGIYNEQFF.

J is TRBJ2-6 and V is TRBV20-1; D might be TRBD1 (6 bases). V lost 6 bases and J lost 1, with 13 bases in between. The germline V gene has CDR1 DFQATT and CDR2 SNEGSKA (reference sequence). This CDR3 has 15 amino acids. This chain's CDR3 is CSATTGLSGANVLTF. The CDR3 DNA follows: TGCAGTGCGACTACAGGGCTTTCTGGGGCCAACGTCCTGACTTTC.

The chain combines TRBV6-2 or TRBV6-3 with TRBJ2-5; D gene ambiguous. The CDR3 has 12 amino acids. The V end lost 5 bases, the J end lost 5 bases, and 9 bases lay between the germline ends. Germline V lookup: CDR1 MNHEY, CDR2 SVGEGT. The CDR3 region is CASSQRHETQYF. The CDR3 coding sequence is TGTGCCAGCAGTCAGCGTCATGAGACCCAGTACTTC.

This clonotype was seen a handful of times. The CDR3 DNA reads TGTGCCACCAGTCGGGCAGGGGCCGGGGCCAACGTCCTGACTTTC. Translated: CATSRAGAGANVLTF. The chain couples TRBV15 to TRBJ2-6, with D perhaps TRBD1 (6 bases). The CDR3 totals 15 residues. Germline V lookup: CDR1 LNHNV, CDR2 YYDKDF (reference sequence). V dropped 6 bases and J dropped 4 bases, with 13 bases sitting between them.

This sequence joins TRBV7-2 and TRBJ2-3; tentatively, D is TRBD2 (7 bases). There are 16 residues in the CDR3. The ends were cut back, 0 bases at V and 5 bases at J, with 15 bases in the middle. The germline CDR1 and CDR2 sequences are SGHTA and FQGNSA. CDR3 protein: CASSLAFRGAQDTQYF. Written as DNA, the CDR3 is TGTGCCAGCAGCTTAGCCTTTCGGGGGGCCCAAGATACGCAGTATTTT.

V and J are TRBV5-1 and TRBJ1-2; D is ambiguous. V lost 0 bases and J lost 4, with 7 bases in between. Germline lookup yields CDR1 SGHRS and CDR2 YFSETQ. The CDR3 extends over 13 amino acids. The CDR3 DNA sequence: TGCGCCAGCAGCTTGGAGGTGGGCTATGGCTACACCTTC. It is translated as CASSLEVGYGYTF.